A single sample is the source of the 22 T cell receptor beta chains below, sequenced in a study of low-dose radiotherapy and immunotherapy resistance in tumors. As to time point: after trial treatment. Treatment: LDRT plus nivolumab, ipilimumab, low-dose cyclophosphamide and aspirin (RACIN trial). TRAV and TRBV primers primed cDNA for both TCRalpha and TCRbeta. Over roughly 20 PCR cycles, TCRs were amplified from a constant-region primer and V-primer adapter. MiXCR was run by TCRdb on the reads, yielding one entry per CDR3 protein. The sample yields 75,000 to 95,000 distinct CDR3 sequences, about 20% seen once. Sequenced here: PBMCs, sampled after low-dose radiotherapy plus immunotherapy. The source of these receptors is a female donor with ovarian cancer.

This clonotype was seen many times. The chain couples TRBV5-1 to TRBJ2-6; 8 bases match TRBD1. Germline V gene lookup returns CDR1 SGHRS and CDR2 YFSETQ. The trim removed 3 bases at V and 0 bases at J, leaving 8 bases unmatched. This CDR3 is 18 amino acids long. The CDR3 spells CASSSDRGGSSGANVLTF. The CDR3 region has the DNA TGCGCCAGCAGCTCAGACAGGGGAGGCTCCTCTGGGGCCAACGTCCTGACTTTC.

The table lists this clonotype with many counts. CDR3 nucleotides: TGTGCCAGCACAACTGGGGCCAACGTCCTGACTTTC. Protein sequence: CASTTGANVLTF. This rearrangement joins TRBV6-2 or TRBV6-3 to TRBJ2-6, with no clear D. V shed 7 bases and J shed 2 bases, with 3 bases lying between them. Germline V lookup: CDR1 MNHEY, CDR2 SVGEGT. The CDR3 extends over 12 amino acids.

At least ten counts were recorded for this clonotype. The chain joins TRBV6-1 to TRBJ2-1; the D gene is possibly TRBD2 (6 bases). Germline loops: CDR1 MNHNS, CDR2 SASEGT. There are 12 residues in the CDR3. Trimming removed 3 bases from V and 10 bases from J, with 10 bases in between. This CDR3 reads CASSDPGREQFF. Here the CDR3 DNA reads TGTGCCAGCAGTGATCCGGGGAGGGAGCAGTTCTTC.

This chain joins TRBV19 and TRBJ2-5, with a possible D match to TRBD1 (5 bases). Trimming took off 3 bases at V and 5 bases at J, with 13 bases between the two ends. The CDR3 covers 14 residues. Germline lookup yields CDR1 LNHDA and CDR2 SQIVND (reference sequence). The CDR3 nucleotides are TGTGCCAGTAGTATCTTGGGGCGCCGGGAGACCCAGTACTTC. Its protein product is CASSILGRRETQYF.

There are many counts of this clonotype. The rearrangement links TRBV19 to TRBJ1-5; D uncertain. The V gene's germline CDR1 is LNHDA and CDR2 SQIVND (reference sequence). CDR3 length equals 15 residues. Trimming took off 5 bases at V and 1 base at J, with 12 bases between the two ends. The CDR3 sequence is CASSPPRRSNQPQHF. The DNA of the CDR3 is TGTGCCAGTAGTCCTCCGCGCCGCAGCAATCAGCCCCAGCATTTT.

The chain links TRBV20-1 to TRBJ2-1, with TRBD2 matching over 7 bases. The CDR3 runs to 16 residues. The junction had 16 bases not matched to a gene; V was cut back by 5 bases and J by 6 bases. CDR1 is DFQATT and CDR2 is SNEGSKA in the germline V gene (reference sequence). The CDR3 DNA follows: TGCAGTGCTGAAATCCGGGACTACAGGAGATTCAATGAGCAGTTCTTC. Translating it yields CSAEIRDYRRFNEQFF.

This clonotype was observed many times. The rearrangement links TRBV20-1 to TRBJ2-5; 7 nucleotides align to TRBD2. Germline lookup yields CDR1 DFQATT and CDR2 SNEGSKA (reference sequence). CDR3 size: 15 residues. Trimming removed 0 bases from V and 4 bases from J; junction bases left unmatched: 8. Here the CDR3 reads CSARDPGREPETQYF. CDR3 sequence (DNA): TGCAGTGCTAGAGATCCGGGGCGGGAGCCAGAGACCCAGTACTTC.

This clonotype was seen repeatedly, ten times or more. The chain employs TRBV5-1 and TRBJ1-2; 10 bases align to TRBD1. J gave up 7 bases and V 4 bases, and 7 bases lay outside the gene matches. The CDR3 spans 14 residues. The V gene's germline CDR1 is SGHRS and CDR2 YFSETQ. The CDR3: CASSQTGGKGGYTF. Written as DNA, the CDR3 is TGCGCCAGCAGCCAGACAGGGGGCAAAGGTGGCTACACCTTC.

This clonotype was seen repeatedly, ten times or more. The chain uses TRBV20-1 and TRBJ2-7; no clear D. The germline gives CDR1 DFQATT, CDR2 SNEGSKA (reference sequence). The ends were cut back, 0 bases at V and 2 bases at J, with 11 bases in the middle. The CDR3 is 14 residues long. The CDR3 is CSARDFNGTYEQYF. As DNA, the CDR3 is TGCAGTGCTAGAGATTTTAACGGAACCTACGAGCAGTACTTC.

This clonotype was seen repeatedly, ten times or more. V usage is TRBV18 and J usage is TRBJ2-7; D uncertain. In germline, CDR1 is KGHSH, CDR2 LQKENI. V was cut by 6 bases and J by 0 bases, with 6 bases left in between. The CDR3 has 12 amino acids. The CDR3 DNA reads TGTGCCAGCTCTCCTAGCTCCTACGAGCAGTACTTC. This encodes CASSPSSYEQYF.

This clonotype was recorded many times. The chain employs TRBV4-2 and TRBJ1-4, with a possible D match to TRBD1 (5 bases). The CDR3 runs to 15 residues. V was trimmed by 0 bases and J by 8 bases, leaving 13 bases between them. Germline V lookup: CDR1 LGHNA, CDR2 YNFKEQ. CDR3 loop: CASSQDGGGDEKLFF. The CDR3 nucleotides are TGTGCCAGCAGCCAAGATGGGGGAGGGGACGAAAAACTGTTTTTT.

This clonotype has just one count. The chain employs TRBV7-9 and TRBJ2-7, with 9 bases that match TRBD1. Germline V gene sequence: CDR1 SEHNR, CDR2 FQNEAQ (reference sequence). This CDR3 has 15 amino acids. Unmatched junction bases numbered 5, after V lost 3 bases and J lost 2 bases. The CDR3 region has the DNA TGTGCCAGCAGCTTCTCAGGACAGGGGACCTACGAGCAGTACTTC. Translated: CASSFSGQGTYEQYF.

In this sample, this clonotype turned up many times. This rearrangement joins TRBV7-9 to TRBJ2-3; 13 bases are shared with TRBD2. Germline V gene lookup returns CDR1 SEHNR and CDR2 FQNEAQ (reference sequence). The CDR3 loop spans 16 amino acids. The V segment lost 4 bases and the J segment 2 bases; nucleotides outside the gene matches: 3. The CDR3 DNA is TGTGCCAGCAGCTCGACTAGCGGGAGGACCACAGATACGCAGTATTTT. Translation: CASSSTSGRTTDTQYF.

In this sample, this clonotype turned up many times. The rearrangement joins TRBV20-1 to TRBJ2-1; D is unresolved. CDR1 is DFQATT and CDR2 is SNEGSKA in the germline V gene (reference sequence). The CDR3 sequence is 14 residues long. Trimming took 5 bases from V and 3 from J, leaving 14 bases between them. The CDR3 spells CSAGDVGFYNEQFF. CDR3 coding DNA: TGCAGTGCTGGGGATGTGGGATTCTACAATGAGCAGTTCTTC.

This clonotype was observed at least ten times. The rearrangement uses TRBV9 and TRBJ2-7, with TRBD2 matching over 9 bases. This CDR3 has 15 amino acids. With V trimmed by 0 bases and J by 3 bases, 4 bases remained unmatched. From germline, CDR1 is SGDLS and CDR2 YYNGEE. The CDR3 DNA reads as TGTGCCAGCAGCGTAGGAGCGGGAGGTAGCTACGAGCAGTACTTC. It encodes CASSVGAGGSYEQYF.

This clonotype showed up many times. V gene TRBV30 combines with J gene TRBJ2-1, with D possibly being TRBD1 (5 bases). Germline assignment: CDR1 GTSNPN and CDR2 SVGIG (reference sequence). CDR3 length: 14 residues. V lost 0 bases, J lost 9 bases, and 15 bases lay in between. The CDR3 sequence is CAWSVVQGFVEQFF. The CDR3 bases are TGTGCCTGGAGTGTAGTGCAGGGATTCGTTGAGCAGTTCTTC.

This clonotype came up many times. The chain joins TRBV20-1 to TRBJ2-1; 7 positions agree with TRBD2. Trimming at V came to 6 bases and at J to 6 bases, leaving 14 bases not matched to a gene. This CDR3 is 15 amino acids long. Germline lookup yields CDR1 DFQATT and CDR2 SNEGSKA (reference sequence). The CDR3 nucleotides read TGCAGTGCACCCCCCAAGGGGAGGACTAGCAATGAGCAGTTCTTC. This codes for CSAPPKGRTSNEQFF.

This clonotype was counted many times. This chain links TRBV27 with TRBJ2-1, with D tentatively TRBD2 (5 bases). Per germline, CDR1 MNHEY and CDR2 SMNVEV (reference sequence). This CDR3 is 13 amino acids long. V gave up 6 bases and J gave up 7 bases, with 13 bases separating them. The CDR3 DNA reads as TGTGCCAGCAGCCATGGACGGAGGAATGAGCAGTTCTTC. Protein: CASSHGRRNEQFF.

V gene TRBV20-1 combines with J gene TRBJ2-5, with D unclear. CDR1 and CDR2 (germline): DFQATT, SNEGSKA (reference sequence). The CDR3 has 12 residues. Trimming stripped 7 bases from V and 2 bases from J, with 11 bases between. The CDR3 here is CSVYRLQETQYF. Here the CDR3 DNA reads TGCAGTGTTTACAGACTTCAAGAGACCCAGTACTTC.

The table lists this clonotype with many counts. The chain joins TRBV6-2 or TRBV6-3 to TRBJ2-7; D is perhaps TRBD2 (6 bases). Germline CDR1 is MNHEY and CDR2 is SVGEGT. Trimming removed 6 bases at V and 2 bases at J, with 17 bases between. CDR3 length equals 15 residues. Here the CDR3 reads CASRESASVAYEQYF. DNA for the CDR3: TGTGCCAGCAGGGAATCGGCTAGCGTTGCCTACGAGCAGTACTTC.

This clonotype was counted many times. The chain links TRBV3-1 to TRBJ1-3; D remains ambiguous. Trimming removed 0 bases from V and 0 bases from J, with 6 bases in between. The CDR3 length is 15 residues. CDR1 is LGHDT and CDR2 is YNNKEL in the germline V gene (reference sequence). The CDR3: CASSQDTLSGNTIYF. CDR3 nucleotide sequence: TGTGCCAGCAGCCAAGACACCCTCTCTGGAAACACCATATATTTT.

By share, this clonotype ranks as medium-sized (0.01 to 0.1%). CDR3 bases: TGTGCCAGCAGCTTGGATAGCGGGAGTATCTACGAGCAGTACTTC. As protein: CASSLDSGSIYEQYF. The chain uses TRBV5-5 and TRBJ2-7; 9 bases fit TRBD2. J gave up 3 bases and V 0 bases, and 4 bases lay outside the gene matches. CDR3 length: 15 amino acids. Germline lookup yields CDR1 SGHKS and CDR2 YYEKEE (reference sequence).